The 7 T cell receptor beta chains in this list originate from one sample, sequenced in a study of blood T cells in healthy people across ages. PCR was performed a second time for roughly 6 to 12 cycles using a sample-barcoded 5' primer and a J-beta primer mix. Each CDR3 protein gets one entry after TCRdb re-called the 5' RACE reads with MiXCR. The sample shows over 550,000 distinct CDR3 sequences, approximately 30% of them seen only once. The sample taken for sequencing was blood. Receptors originate from a woman aged 80 or over in good health.

As regards this clonotype: This may come from a read error, since a much larger clone is one base off. J is TRBJ2-6 and V is TRBV2, with D possibly matching TRBD2 (7 bases). This CDR3 comprises 16 residues. The germline V gene encodes CDR1 SNHLY and CDR2 FYNNEI. This CDR3 reads CASSGGPGAGANVRTF. CDR3 nucleotides: TGTGCCAGCAGCGGGGGGCCAGGGGCTGGGGCCAACGTCCGGACTTTC. Drawing the rest from reference TRBV2 and TRBJ2-6, the complete variable domain is EPEVTQTPSHQVTQMGQEVILRCVPISNHLYFYWYRQILGQKVEFLVSFYNNEISEKSEIFDDQFSVERPDGSNFTLKIRSTKLEDSAMYFCASSGGPGAGANVRTFGAGSRLTVL.

J is TRBJ1-6 and V is TRBV5-1; D unclear. The CDR3 is made up of 17 amino acids. V shed 0 bases and J shed 0 bases, with 10 bases lying between them. Per the germline V gene, CDR1 is SGHRS and CDR2 is YFSETQ. The DNA of the CDR3 is TGCGCCAGCAGCTTGGAGGACGGGAGCTCCTATAATTCACCCCTCCACTTT. Protein product: CASSLEDGSSYNSPLHF. Drawing the rest from reference TRBV5-1 and TRBJ1-6, the complete variable domain is KAGVTQTPRYLIKTRGQQVTLSCSPISGHRSVSWYQQTPGQGLQFLFEYFSETQRNKGNFPGRFSGRQFSNSRSEMNVSTLELGDSALYLCASSLEDGSSYNSPLHFGNGTRLTVT.

This clonotype was seen a few times. The chain is built from TRBV7-2 and TRBJ1-2, with unresolved D. Per germline, CDR1 SGHTA and CDR2 FQGNSA. V gave up 7 bases and J gave up 11 bases, with 17 bases separating them. The CDR3 runs 12 residues. For the CDR3, the DNA is TGTGCCAGCACCGACAAGGCGGGTGGTTACACCTTC. It codes for CASTDKAGGYTF.

With regard to this clonotype: Given a much more abundant clone one base away, this may be a read error. The chain is built from TRBV5-1 and TRBJ2-3; TRBD2 might be the D (5 bases). The CDR3 has 14 residues. Germline V CDR1 and CDR2: SGHRS, YFSETQ. V was clipped by 0 bases and J by 6 bases, with 11 bases between them. The CDR3 region has the DNA TGCGCCAGCAGCTTGGAGAGGAGGCACGATACGCAGTATTTT. Its protein product is CASSLERRHDTQYF.

This clonotype has ten or more counts. The J gene is TRBJ2-3, the V gene TRBV2, with 9 bases matching TRBD1. CDR3 length equals 16 residues. After removal of 1 base from V and 7 bases from J, the junction contained 9 bases not matched to a gene. Germline assignment: CDR1 SNHLY and CDR2 FYNNEI. This CDR3 reads CASSEEGQGWGNTQYF. CDR3 DNA sequence: TGTGCCAGCAGTGAAGAGGGACAGGGATGGGGCAATACGCAGTATTTT.

The table lists this clonotype with many counts. The V and J genes are TRBV6-2 or TRBV6-3 and TRBJ1-1; TRBD1 aligns across 8 bases. In germline, CDR1 is MNHEY, CDR2 SVGEGT. Germline trimming cut 5 bases from V and 5 bases from J; bases unmatched to any gene: 7. The length of the CDR3 is 14 residues. CDR3 bases: TGTGCCAGCAGTGCCTCAGGGGGCCCGACTGAAGCTTTCTTT. Translation: CASSASGGPTEAFF.

This clonotype came up many times. This sequence may be a read error, since a much larger clone differs from it by one base. The chain joins TRBV30 to TRBJ1-1; D uncertain. The V gene lost 5 bases and the J gene lost 4 bases, with 11 bases spanning the gap. The CDR3 loop spans 12 amino acids. Per the germline V gene, CDR1 is GTSNPN and CDR2 is SVGIG (reference sequence). In DNA form, the CDR3 reads TGTGCCTGGCTTACCCAGTGCACTGAAGCTTTCTTT. Residues: CAWLTQCTEAFF. The full variable domain, in which reference TRBV30 and TRBJ1-1 provide the parts outside the CDR3, is SQTIHQWPATLVQPVGSPLSLECTVEGTSNPNLYWYRQAAGRGLQLLFYSVGIGQISSEVPQNLSASRPQDRQFILSSKKLLLSDSGFYLCAWLTQCTEAFFGQGTRLTVV.